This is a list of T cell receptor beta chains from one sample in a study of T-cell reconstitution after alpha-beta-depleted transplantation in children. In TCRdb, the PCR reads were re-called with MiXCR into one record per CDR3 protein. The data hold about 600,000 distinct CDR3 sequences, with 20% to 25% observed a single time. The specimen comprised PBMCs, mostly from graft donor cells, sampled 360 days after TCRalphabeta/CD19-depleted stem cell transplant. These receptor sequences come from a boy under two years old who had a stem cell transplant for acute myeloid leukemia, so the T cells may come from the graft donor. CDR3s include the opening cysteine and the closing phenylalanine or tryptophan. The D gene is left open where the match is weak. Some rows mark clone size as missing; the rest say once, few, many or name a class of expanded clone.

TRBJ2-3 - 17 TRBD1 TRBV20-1 TGCAGTGCTAGAGATTTAGTGACAGGGGTTCTCCCAGATACGCAGTATTTT CSARDLVTGVLPDTQYF
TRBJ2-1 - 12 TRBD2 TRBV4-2 TGTGCCAGCAGCCGGGGGGGACTAGAGAAGTTCTTC CASSRGGLEKFF
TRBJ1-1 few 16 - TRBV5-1 TGCGCCAGTCTAACTGGTGACGGAGGGCTAACGACTGAAGCTTTCTTT CASLTGDGGLTTEAFF
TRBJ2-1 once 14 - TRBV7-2 TGTGCCAGCAGCTGGAGCCGCGGGGGCTATGAGCAGTTCTTC CASSWSRGGYEQFF
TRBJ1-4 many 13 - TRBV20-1 TGCAGTGCTAGCGAGAGGCTTGGCCGAAAACTGTTTTTT CSASERLGRKLFF
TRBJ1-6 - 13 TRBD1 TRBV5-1 TGCGCCAGTCGGGGACAGCCGAATTCACCCCTCCACTTT CASRGQPNSPLHF
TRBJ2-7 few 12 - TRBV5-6 TGTGCCAGCAGCCTGTCTGGGGGCGAGCAGTACTTC CASSLSGGEQYF
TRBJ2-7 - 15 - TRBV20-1 TGCAGTGCTAGAGAGGGGACGGCCAGAAGCTACGAGCAGTACTTC CSAREGTARSYEQYF
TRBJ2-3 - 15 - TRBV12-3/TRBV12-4 TGTGCCAGCAGTTTACCAGGCAGGACCACAGATACGCAGTATTTT CASSLPGRTTDTQYF
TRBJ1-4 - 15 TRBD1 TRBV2 TGTGCCAGCAGGTCCTGGGGACAGGGGCTTGAAAAACTGTTTTTT CASRSWGQGLEKLFF
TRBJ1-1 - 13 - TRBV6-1 TGTGCCAGCAGCGGGATCATGAGCACTGAAGCTTTCTTT CASSGIMSTEAFF
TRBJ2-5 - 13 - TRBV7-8 TGTGCCAGCAGCTTATCGCCCCGAAGGACCCAGTACTTC CASSLSPRRTQYF
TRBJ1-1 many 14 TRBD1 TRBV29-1 TGCAGCGTTATACCGGGACAGGGACGTTTGGAAACTTTCTTT CSVIPGQGRLETFF
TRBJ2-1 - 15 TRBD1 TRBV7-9 TGTGCCAGCAGCTTCCGACAGGGTTCCGATAATGAGCAGTTCTTC CASSFRQGSDNEQFF
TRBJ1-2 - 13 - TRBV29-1 TGCAGCGGCGCTGGATACCCTAACTATGGCTACACCTTC CSGAGYPNYGYTF
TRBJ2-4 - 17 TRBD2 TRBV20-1 TGCAGTGCTAGAGACCGGACTAGCGGGGTGGGCAAAAACATTCAGTACTTC CSARDRTSGVGKNIQYF
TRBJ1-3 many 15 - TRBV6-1 TGTGCCAGCACCGCAGGACAGAGCTCTGGAAACACCATATATTTT CASTAGQSSGNTIYF
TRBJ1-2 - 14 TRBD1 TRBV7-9 TGTGCCAGCAGCTTAGCCCGGGACAGAGGCGGCTACACCTTC CASSLARDRGGYTF
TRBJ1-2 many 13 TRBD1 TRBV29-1 TGCAGCGTTGATGGAGGGGGCAGCTATGGCTACACCTTC CSVDGGGSYGYTF
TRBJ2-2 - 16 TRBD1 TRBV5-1 TGCGCCAGCAGTTTGCAGACAGGGTCGAACACCGGGGAGCTGTTTTTT CASSLQTGSNTGELFF
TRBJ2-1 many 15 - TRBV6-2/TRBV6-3 TGTGCCAGCAGTCCAGACAGGGACTTCCCCAATGAGCAGTTCTTC CASSPDRDFPNEQFF
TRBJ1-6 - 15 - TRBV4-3 TGCGCCAGCAGCCAAGATCAGGGTGTTAGTTCACCCCTCCACTTT CASSQDQGVSSPLHF
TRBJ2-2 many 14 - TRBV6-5 TGTGCCAGCAGTTATAACAAAAACACCGGGGAGCTGTTTTTT CASSYNKNTGELFF
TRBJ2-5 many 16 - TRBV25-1 TGTGCCAGCAGTGAAGGAGGTGCAGGGCGACGAGAGACCCAGTACTTC CASSEGGAGRRETQYF
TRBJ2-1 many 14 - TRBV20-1 TGCAGTGCTAGAGTTTACTGGGAAGACAATGAGCAGTTCTTC CSARVYWEDNEQFF
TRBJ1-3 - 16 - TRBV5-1 TGCGCCAGCAGCTTGACGGCAGGGCCCGATGGAAACACCATATATTTT CASSLTAGPDGNTIYF
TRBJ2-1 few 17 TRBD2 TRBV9 TGTGCCAGCAGCCCCAGTCACGGCGGGGGGAGGTACAATGAGCAGTTCTTC CASSPSHGGGRYNEQFF
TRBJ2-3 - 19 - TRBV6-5 TGTGCCAGCAGTTACGGGGGTGGGGGATTAGACAGGCCCACAGATACGCAGTATTTT CASSYGGGGLDRPTDTQYF
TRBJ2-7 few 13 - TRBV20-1 TGCAGTGCTAGAGGCTGGGACTCCTACGAGCAGTACTTC CSARGWDSYEQYF
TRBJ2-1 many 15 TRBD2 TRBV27 TGTGCCAGCAGTTTCCGGCGGGGGGGCCACAATGAGCAGTTCTTC CASSFRRGGHNEQFF
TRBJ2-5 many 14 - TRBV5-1 TGCGCCAGCAGCTCATCAGACAGTCAAGAGACCCAGTACTTC CASSSSDSQETQYF
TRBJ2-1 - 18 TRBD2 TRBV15 TGTGCCACCAGCAGAGGACTAGCGGGGGGTTCAGTCTACAATGAGCAGTTCTTC CATSRGLAGGSVYNEQFF
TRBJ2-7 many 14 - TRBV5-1 TGCGCCAGCAGCTTTGGGCAGGGTCGCTACGAGCAGTACTTC CASSFGQGRYEQYF
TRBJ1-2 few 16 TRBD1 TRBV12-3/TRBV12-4 TGTGCCAGCAGTTTTAGCCCCGGACAGGGGGAGTATGGCTACACCTTC CASSFSPGQGEYGYTF
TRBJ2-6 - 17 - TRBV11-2 TGTGCCAGCAGCTTAGACCCCGGGGCCCCTGGGGCCAACGTCCTGACTTTC CASSLDPGAPGANVLTF
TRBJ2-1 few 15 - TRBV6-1 TGTGCCAGCAAAAGTCACCGGAGCTCCTACAATGAGCAGTTCTTC CASKSHRSSYNEQFF
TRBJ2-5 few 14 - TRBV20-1 TGCAGTGCTAGAGCCGGGGAGATACGTGAGACCCAGTACTTC CSARAGEIRETQYF
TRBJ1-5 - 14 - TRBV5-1 TGCGCCAGCAGCACCGGACAGAACAATCAGCCCCAGCATTTT CASSTGQNNQPQHF
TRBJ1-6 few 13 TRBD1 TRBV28 TGTGCCAGCACCTGGACAGGGAATTCACCCCTCCACTTT CASTWTGNSPLHF
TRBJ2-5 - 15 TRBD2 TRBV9 TGTGCCAGCAGCGCCGGGACTACCTTAAAAGAGACCCAGTACTTC CASSAGTTLKETQYF
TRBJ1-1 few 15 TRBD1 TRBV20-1 TGCAGTGCTACTGGACAGGGTGCAGGGAACACTGAAGCTTTCTTT CSATGQGAGNTEAFF
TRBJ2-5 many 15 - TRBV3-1 TGTGCCAGCAGCCAAGATGCCACTCACTCAGGGACCCAGTACTTC CASSQDATHSGTQYF
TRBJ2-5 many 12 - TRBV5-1 TGCGCCAGCAGCCTTTCCACAGAGACCCAGTACTTC CASSLSTETQYF
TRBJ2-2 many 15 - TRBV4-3 TGCGCCAGCAGCCAAGTGGACGGTAACACCGGGGAGCTGTTTTTT CASSQVDGNTGELFF
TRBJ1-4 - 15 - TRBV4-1 TGCGCCAGCAGCCAAGGGGGGTCGACCTATGAAAAACTGTTTTTT CASSQGGSTYEKLFF
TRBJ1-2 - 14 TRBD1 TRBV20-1 TGCAGTGCTAGCCGGGGGACAGGGAGCTATGGCTACACCTTC CSASRGTGSYGYTF
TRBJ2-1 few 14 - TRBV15 TGTGCCACCAGCTCCCGAGGACAGCTCAATGAGCAGTTCTTC CATSSRGQLNEQFF
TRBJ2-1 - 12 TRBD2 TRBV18 TGTGCCAGCTCGAACGGGGGGGATGAGCAGTTCTTC CASSNGGDEQFF
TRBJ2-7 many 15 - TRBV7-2 TGTGCCAGCAGCTTAGTTCAGGCAGTAACTTACGAGCAGTACTTC CASSLVQAVTYEQYF